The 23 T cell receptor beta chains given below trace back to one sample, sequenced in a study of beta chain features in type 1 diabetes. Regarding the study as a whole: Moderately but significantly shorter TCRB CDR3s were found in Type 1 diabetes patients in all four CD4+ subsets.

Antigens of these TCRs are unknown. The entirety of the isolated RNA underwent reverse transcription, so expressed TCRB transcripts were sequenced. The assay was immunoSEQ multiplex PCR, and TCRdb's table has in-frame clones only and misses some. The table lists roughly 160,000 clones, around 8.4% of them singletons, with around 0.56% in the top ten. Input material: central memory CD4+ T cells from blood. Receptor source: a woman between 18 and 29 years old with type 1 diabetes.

The CDR3: CASSPEGQGRYGYTF. The CDR3 DNA sequence: TGTGCCAGCAGCCCCGAGGGACAGGGCCGATATGGCTACACCTTC. The chain combines TRBV16 with TRBJ1-2; TRBD1 matches 9 bases. Germline loops: CDR1 KGHSY, CDR2 FQNENV. Trimming cost V 4 bases and J 5 bases; bases outside gene matches: 8. The CDR3 extends over 15 amino acids.

CDR3 sequence (DNA): TGCGCCAGCAGCCAAGGCGGATCGACTGCCACGTTGTTCTTC. Residues: CASSQGGSTATLFF. The chain recombines TRBV4-3 with TRBJ2-1, with D unresolved. Germline lookup yields CDR1 LGHNA and CDR2 YSLEER. Trimming stripped 1 base from V and 15 bases from J, with 19 bases between. The CDR3 is 14 amino acids.

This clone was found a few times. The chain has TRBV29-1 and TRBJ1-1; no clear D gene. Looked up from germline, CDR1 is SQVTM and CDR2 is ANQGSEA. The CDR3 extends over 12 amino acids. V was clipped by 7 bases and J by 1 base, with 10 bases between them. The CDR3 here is CSAVTGNTEAFF. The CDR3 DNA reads TGCAGCGCCGTAACGGGGAACACTGAAGCTTTCTTT.

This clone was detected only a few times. This CDR3 is CSVDRTGSSYEQYF. CDR3 coding DNA: TGCAGCGTTGACAGGACAGGGAGCTCCTACGAGCAGTACTTC. The J gene is TRBJ2-7, the V gene TRBV29-1; 8 bases agree with TRBD1. Germline values: CDR1 SQVTM, CDR2 ANQGSEA. The CDR3 runs to 14 residues. The V gene end was trimmed by 3 bases and the J gene end by 0 bases; junction bases not matched to a gene: 4.

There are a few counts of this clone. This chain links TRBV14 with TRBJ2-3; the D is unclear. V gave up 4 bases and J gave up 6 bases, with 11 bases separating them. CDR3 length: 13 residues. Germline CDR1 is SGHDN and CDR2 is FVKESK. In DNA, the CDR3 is TGTGCCAGCAGCCGAGTCCCGTCGGATACGCAGTATTTT. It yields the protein CASSRVPSDTQYF. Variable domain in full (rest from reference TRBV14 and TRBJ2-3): EAGVTQFPSHSVIEKGQTVTLRCDPISGHDNLYWYRRVMGKEIKFLLHFVKESKQDESGMPNNRFLAERTGGTYSTLKVQPAELEDSGVYFCASSRVPSDTQYFGPGTRLTVL.

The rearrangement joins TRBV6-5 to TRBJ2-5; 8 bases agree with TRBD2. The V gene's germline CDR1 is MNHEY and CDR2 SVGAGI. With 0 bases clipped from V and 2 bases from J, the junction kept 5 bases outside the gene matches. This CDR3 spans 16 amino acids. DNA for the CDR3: TGTGCCAGCAGTTACTCGGGGAGCGGGAGACAAGAGACCCAGTACTTC. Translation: CASSYSGSGRQETQYF.

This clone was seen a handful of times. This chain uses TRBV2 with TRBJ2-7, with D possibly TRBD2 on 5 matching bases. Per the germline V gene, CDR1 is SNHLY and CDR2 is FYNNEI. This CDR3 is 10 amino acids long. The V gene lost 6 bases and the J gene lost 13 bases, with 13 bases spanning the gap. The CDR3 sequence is CASRVTTIYF. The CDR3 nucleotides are TGTGCCAGCAGGGTGACTACCATTTACTTC.

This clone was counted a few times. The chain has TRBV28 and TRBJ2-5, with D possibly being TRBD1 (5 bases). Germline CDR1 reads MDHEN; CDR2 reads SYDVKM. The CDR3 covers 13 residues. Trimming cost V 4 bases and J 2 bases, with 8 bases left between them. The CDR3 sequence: CASSSGLQETQYF. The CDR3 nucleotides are TGTGCCAGCAGTTCAGGGCTACAAGAGACCCAGTACTTC.

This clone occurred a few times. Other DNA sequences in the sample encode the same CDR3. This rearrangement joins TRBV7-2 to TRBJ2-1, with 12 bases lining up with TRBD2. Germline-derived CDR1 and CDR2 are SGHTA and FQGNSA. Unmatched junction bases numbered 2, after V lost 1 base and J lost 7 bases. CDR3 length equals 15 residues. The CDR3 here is CASSLVTSGRNEQFF. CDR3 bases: TGTGCCAGCAGCTTAGTCACTAGCGGGAGGAATGAGCAGTTCTTC.

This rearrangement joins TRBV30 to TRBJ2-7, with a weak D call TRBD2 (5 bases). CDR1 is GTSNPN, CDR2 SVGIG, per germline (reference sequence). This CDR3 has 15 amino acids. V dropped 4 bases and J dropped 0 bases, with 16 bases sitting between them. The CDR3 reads CAWNSKRGSSYEQYF. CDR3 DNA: TGTGCCTGGAACTCGAAGAGAGGGAGCTCCTACGAGCAGTACTTC.

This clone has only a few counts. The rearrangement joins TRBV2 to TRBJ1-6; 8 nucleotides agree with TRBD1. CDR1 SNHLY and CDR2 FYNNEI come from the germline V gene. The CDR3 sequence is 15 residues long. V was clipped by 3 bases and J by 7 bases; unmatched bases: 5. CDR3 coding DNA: TGTGCCAGCAGTGAGCGGACAGGGCTAAATTCACCCCTCCACTTT. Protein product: CASSERTGLNSPLHF.

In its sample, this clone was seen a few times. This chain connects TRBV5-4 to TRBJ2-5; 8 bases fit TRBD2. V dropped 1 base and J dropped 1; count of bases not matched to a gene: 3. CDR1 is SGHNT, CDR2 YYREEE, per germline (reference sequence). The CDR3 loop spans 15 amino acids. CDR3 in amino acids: CASSLTSGSQETQYF. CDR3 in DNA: TGTGCCAGCAGCTTGACTAGCGGTAGCCAAGAGACCCAGTACTTC.

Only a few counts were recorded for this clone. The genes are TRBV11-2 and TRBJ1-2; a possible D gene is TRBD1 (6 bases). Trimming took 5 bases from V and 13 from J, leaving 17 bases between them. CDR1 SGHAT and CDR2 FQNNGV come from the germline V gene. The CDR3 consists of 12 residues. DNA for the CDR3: TGTGCCAGCAGCGTCCTACAGGGTCTGGGCACCTTC. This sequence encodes CASSVLQGLGTF.

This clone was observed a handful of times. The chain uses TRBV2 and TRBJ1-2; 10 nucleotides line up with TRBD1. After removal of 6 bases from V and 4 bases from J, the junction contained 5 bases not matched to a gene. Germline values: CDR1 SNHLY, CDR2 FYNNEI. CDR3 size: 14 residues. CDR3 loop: CASRGQGIVYGYTF. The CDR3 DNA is TGTGCCAGCAGGGGACAGGGGATAGTCTATGGCTACACCTTC.

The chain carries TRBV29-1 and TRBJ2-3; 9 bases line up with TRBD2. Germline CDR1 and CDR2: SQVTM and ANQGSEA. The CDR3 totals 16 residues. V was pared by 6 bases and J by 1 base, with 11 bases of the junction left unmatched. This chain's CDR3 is CSVAKRLAARTDTQYF. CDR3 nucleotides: TGCAGCGTCGCCAAACGACTAGCGGCTCGCACAGATACGCAGTATTTT.

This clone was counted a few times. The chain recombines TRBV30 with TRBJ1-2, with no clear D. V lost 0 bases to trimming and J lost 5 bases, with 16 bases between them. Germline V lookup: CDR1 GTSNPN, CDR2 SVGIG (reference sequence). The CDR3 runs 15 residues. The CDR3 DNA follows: TGTGCCTGGAGTGTACGATCCTCAACGCGGTATGGCTACACCTTC. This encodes CAWSVRSSTRYGYTF.

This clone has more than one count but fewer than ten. The CDR3 loop reads CASVPLNTGELFF. In nucleotides, the CDR3 is TGTGCCAGCGTCCCCTTGAACACCGGGGAGCTGTTTTTT. The chain couples TRBV11-2 to TRBJ2-2; no firm D call. There are 13 residues in the CDR3. Trimming pared 8 bases from V and 1 base from J, leaving 8 bases between. Looked up from germline, CDR1 is SGHAT and CDR2 is FQNNGV.

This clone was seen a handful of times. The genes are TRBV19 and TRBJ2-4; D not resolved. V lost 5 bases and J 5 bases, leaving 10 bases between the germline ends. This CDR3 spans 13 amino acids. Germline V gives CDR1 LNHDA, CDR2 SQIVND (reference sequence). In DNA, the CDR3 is TGTGCCAGTAGTTTCCAGGTCCAAAACATTCAGTACTTC. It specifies CASSFQVQNIQYF. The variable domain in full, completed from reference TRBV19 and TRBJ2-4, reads DGGITQSPKYLFRKEGQNVTLSCEQNLNHDAMYWYRQDPGQGLRLIYYSQIVNDFQKGDIAEGYSVSREKKESFPLTVTSAQKNPTAFYLCASSFQVQNIQYFGAGTRLSVL.

The DNA for the CDR3 is TGCGCCAGCAGCGCCTCGACAGGAAACTATGGCTACACCTTC. It is translated as CASSASTGNYGYTF. V usage is TRBV5-1 and J usage is TRBJ1-2; tentative D call: TRBD1 (6 bases). Looked up from germline, CDR1 is SGHRS and CDR2 is YFSETQ. Deletions cut 4 bases from V and 2 bases from J, with 12 bases between. The CDR3 extends over 14 amino acids.

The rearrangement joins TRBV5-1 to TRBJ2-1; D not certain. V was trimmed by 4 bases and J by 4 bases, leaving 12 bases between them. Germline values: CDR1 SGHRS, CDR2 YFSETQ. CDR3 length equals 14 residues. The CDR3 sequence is CASSPRLSYNEQFF. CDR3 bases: TGCGCCAGCAGCCCCAGATTAAGTTACAATGAGCAGTTCTTC.

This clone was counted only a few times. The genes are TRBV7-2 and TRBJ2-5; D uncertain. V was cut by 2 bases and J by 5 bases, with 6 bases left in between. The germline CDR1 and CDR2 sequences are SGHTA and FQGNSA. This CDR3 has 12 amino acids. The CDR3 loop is CASSLHLETQYF. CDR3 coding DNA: TGTGCCAGCAGCTTACATTTGGAGACCCAGTACTTC.

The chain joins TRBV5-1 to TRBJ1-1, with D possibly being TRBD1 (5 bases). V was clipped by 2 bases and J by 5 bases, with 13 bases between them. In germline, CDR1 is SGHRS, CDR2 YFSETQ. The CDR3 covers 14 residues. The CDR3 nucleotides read TGCGCCAGCAGCTTTAAAGTGGGGGGGACTGAAGCTTTCTTT. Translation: CASSFKVGGTEAFF.

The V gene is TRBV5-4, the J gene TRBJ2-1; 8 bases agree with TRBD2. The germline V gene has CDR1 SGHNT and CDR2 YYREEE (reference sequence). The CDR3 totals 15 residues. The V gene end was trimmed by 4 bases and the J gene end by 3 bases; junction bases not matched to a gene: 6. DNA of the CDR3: TGTGCCAGCAGCCCCGGGGGGGTGGGCTACAATGAGCAGTTCTTC. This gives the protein CASSPGGVGYNEQFF.